The sequence of this T cell receptor (beta chain) was determined in a study of human T cells and chemical hapten exposure. About the research overall: Each patch test put 0.01% DPC on the upper back, and results were read at 6 days.

MiXCR, applied by TCRdb to the RACE reads, yields one record per CDR3 protein. Altogether 180,000 or so distinct CDR3 sequences are present, under 25% being singletons, with the ten largest covering about 7%. This sample's time point: patch test 1, 2 weeks after DPC sensitization. Treatment noted: therapeutic diphenylcyclopropenone sensitization with weekly scalp DPC. The CDR3 loop spans 15 amino acids. With 8 bases clipped from V and 0 bases from J, the junction kept 5 bases outside the gene matches. CDR1 is SGHRS, CDR2 YFSETQ, per germline. The chain recombines TRBV5-1 with TRBJ2-2, with 9 positions matching TRBD2. The specimen comprised whole blood, sampled in connection with sensitization to the hapten diphenylcyclopropenone (DPC). The TCR was taken from a woman aged 50 to 65 with alopecia areata. Some clones in this sample may be carry-over from other donors' samples. The CDR3 protein is CASTLAGPNTGELFF. CDR3 bases: TGCGCCAGTACTCTAGCGGGACCGAACACCGGGGAGCTGTTTTTT.